Shown below are 24 T cell receptor beta chains from a single sample sequenced in a study of identical twins. TCRdb re-called the 5' RACE reads with MiXCR, one entry per CDR3 protein. The data show a few hundred thousand distinct CDR3 sequences, about a fifth seen once. Sample: naive T cells sorted from blood. The receptors were gathered from a middle-aged man in good health.

This clonotype was seen a few times. V usage is TRBV20-1 and J usage is TRBJ2-7; unclear D gene. The CDR3 extends over 13 amino acids. Between the trimmed V and J ends, which lost 1 base and 1 base, there was a span of 8 bases. Per germline, CDR1 DFQATT and CDR2 SNEGSKA (reference sequence). CDR3 protein: CSARGPVSYEQYF. CDR3 DNA sequence: TGCAGTGCTAGAGGGCCGGTATCCTACGAGCAGTACTTC.

The V and J genes are TRBV7-9 and TRBJ2-5; D is possibly TRBD1 (5 bases). CDR1 is SEHNR and CDR2 is FQNEAQ in the germline V gene (reference sequence). The ends were cut back, 2 bases at V and 5 bases at J, with 15 bases in the middle. The CDR3 contains 15 residues. The DNA of the CDR3 is TGTGCCAGCAGCTTAAACCAGGGTAGTCCGGAGACCCAGTACTTC. This gives the protein CASSLNQGSPETQYF.

This clonotype has more than one count but fewer than ten. The chain is built from TRBV7-2 and TRBJ2-5; 9 bases agree with TRBD2. The CDR3 is 16 residues long. The trim removed 2 bases at V and 5 bases at J, leaving 9 bases unmatched. The germline CDR1 and CDR2 sequences are SGHTA and FQGNSA. The DNA for the CDR3 is TGTGCCAGCAGCTTATCCCCAGCGGGAGGAGGGGAGACCCAGTACTTC. This gives the protein CASSLSPAGGGETQYF.

The genes are TRBV7-9 and TRBJ2-7, with 8 positions matching TRBD1. Germline CDR1 SEHNR, CDR2 FQNEAQ (reference sequence). Trimming took 4 bases from V and 3 from J; bases not matched to a gene: 5. The CDR3 covers 14 residues. The CDR3 loop is CASSSTGAVYEQYF. CDR3 bases: TGTGCCAGCAGCTCGACAGGGGCTGTCTACGAGCAGTACTTC.

V usage is TRBV5-1 and J usage is TRBJ2-3; 12 bases align to TRBD2. The CDR3 has 15 amino acids. V lost 0 bases, J lost 9 bases, and 5 bases stayed unmatched. Germline values: CDR1 SGHRS, CDR2 YFSETQ. CDR3 protein: CASSLALTSGRTQYF. CDR3 bases: TGCGCCAGCAGCTTGGCGTTAACTAGCGGGAGGACGCAGTATTTT.

The chain links TRBV5-5 to TRBJ2-2; the D gene is possibly TRBD2 (5 bases). V lost 0 bases and J lost 5, with 8 bases in between. The CDR3 has 14 amino acids. The germline V gene encodes CDR1 SGHKS and CDR2 YYEKEE (reference sequence). The CDR3 region has the DNA TGTGCCAGCAGCTTGGTGACGGGAACCGGGGAGCTGTTTTTT. Translation: CASSLVTGTGELFF.

The chain couples TRBV20-1 to TRBJ1-6; no clear D gene. Germline V CDR1 and CDR2: DFQATT, SNEGSKA (reference sequence). The CDR3 spans 14 residues. Trimming cost V 6 bases and J 13 bases, with 22 bases left between them. CDR3 in DNA: TGCAGTGCAGGGATGATAGGCTTAGAAGGCCCCCTCCACTTT. It encodes CSAGMIGLEGPLHF.

The chain recombines TRBV19 with TRBJ2-7; TRBD1 aligns across 10 bases. The CDR3 consists of 15 residues. Per germline, CDR1 LNHDA and CDR2 SQIVND (reference sequence). With V trimmed by 6 bases and J by 3 bases, 8 bases remained unmatched. The CDR3 nucleotides read TGTGCCAGTAGCTCGAAGGGACAGGGGCTCTACGAGCAGTACTTC. Translation gives CASSSKGQGLYEQYF.

This clonotype has a count of ten or more. The chain has TRBV12-3 or TRBV12-4 and TRBJ2-7; 9 bases line up with TRBD1. Trimming took 5 bases from V and 1 from J; bases not matched to a gene: 6. This CDR3 comprises 15 residues. The CDR3 DNA sequence: TGTGCCAGCAGTGATCCGGGACAGGGATCCTACGAGCAGTACTTC. Its protein product is CASSDPGQGSYEQYF.

This clonotype was seen ten or more times. The chain links TRBV6-1 to TRBJ2-7, with D unclear. The CDR3 covers 15 residues. Deletions cut 1 base from V and 3 bases from J, with 13 bases between. Germline lookup yields CDR1 MNHNS and CDR2 SASEGT. In DNA form, the CDR3 reads TGTGCCAGCAGTGAAGGGTTCAGCAGTTTCTACGAGCAGTACTTC. This translates into CASSEGFSSFYEQYF.

The rearrangement links TRBV10-2 to TRBJ2-3, with TRBD2 matching over 10 bases. This CDR3 spans 14 amino acids. With 6 bases clipped from V and 2 bases from J, the junction kept 2 bases outside the gene matches. The V gene's germline CDR1 is WSHSY and CDR2 SAAADI. CDR3 region: CASRGLATTDTQYF. The CDR3 bases are TGCGCCAGCAGGGGACTAGCGACCACAGATACGCAGTATTTT.

The rearrangement joins TRBV20-1 to TRBJ2-5; 11 bases map to TRBD2. The CDR3 extends over 14 amino acids. Germline V gene data show CDR1 as DFQATT and CDR2 as SNEGSKA (reference sequence). V lost 6 bases to trimming and J lost 0 bases; unmatched junction nucleotides: 3. The CDR3 coding sequence is TGCAGTGCGGTAGCGGGGGGGTACCAAGAGACCCAGTACTTC. It is translated as CSAVAGGYQETQYF.

This clonotype showed up many times. The chain links TRBV5-1 to TRBJ2-3, with 10 bases matching TRBD2. Germline V gene lookup returns CDR1 SGHRS and CDR2 YFSETQ. V was pared by 2 bases and J by 1 base, with 7 bases of the junction left unmatched. The CDR3 contains 17 residues. CDR3 DNA: TGCGCCAGCAGCTTTCCTAGCGGGGGACCTGGCACAGATACGCAGTATTTT. Its protein is CASSFPSGGPGTDTQYF. Supplemented by reference TRBV5-1 and TRBJ2-3, the full variable domain reads KAGVTQTPRYLIKTRGQQVTLSCSPISGHRSVSWYQQTPGQGLQFLFEYFSETQRNKGNFPGRFSGRQFSNSRSEMNVSTLELGDSALYLCASSFPSGGPGTDTQYFGPGTRLTVL.

V is TRBV27 and J is TRBJ2-1; 11 positions agree with TRBD2. With 4 bases clipped from V and 3 bases from J, the junction kept 2 bases outside the gene matches. CDR3 size: 15 residues. CDR1 MNHEY and CDR2 SMNVEV come from the germline V gene (reference sequence). CDR3 bases: TGTGCCAGCAGTTCTCTAGCGGGAGGCTACAATGAGCAGTTCTTC. This translates into CASSSLAGGYNEQFF.

The chain joins TRBV30 to TRBJ2-3; D is tentatively TRBD1 or TRBD2 (5 bases each). Trimming cost V 4 bases and J 0 bases, with 11 bases left between them. The CDR3 has 14 residues. The V gene's germline CDR1 is GTSNPN and CDR2 SVGIG (reference sequence). CDR3 sequence (DNA): TGTGCCTGGAATACATGGGGGAGCACAGATACGCAGTATTTT. This codes for CAWNTWGSTDTQYF.

V gene TRBV15 combines with J gene TRBJ2-5; D is uncertain. This CDR3 region has 14 residues. In germline, CDR1 is LNHNV, CDR2 YYDKDF (reference sequence). Trimming pared 2 bases from V and 3 bases from J, leaving 10 bases between. CDR3 in DNA: TGTGCCACCAGCAGACGAACAGCTAAAGAGACCCAGTACTTC. Translating it yields CATSRRTAKETQYF.

This clonotype turned up a few times. CDR3 amino acids: CSTIGGGSGYTF. In nucleotides, the CDR3 is TGCAGTACCATAGGGGGGGGCAGTGGCTACACCTTC. The V and J genes are TRBV20-1 and TRBJ1-2; a weak D match, TRBD1 (6 bases). CDR1 is DFQATT and CDR2 is SNEGSKA in the germline V gene (reference sequence). Trimming removed 8 bases from V and 7 bases from J, with 17 bases in between. The CDR3 is made up of 12 amino acids.

There are many counts of this clonotype. This chain links TRBV20-1 with TRBJ2-5, with TRBD1 identical over 9 bases. The V segment lost 2 bases and the J segment 7 bases; nucleotides outside the gene matches: 2. This CDR3 spans 12 amino acids. CDR1 DFQATT and CDR2 SNEGSKA come from the germline V gene (reference sequence). The CDR3 sequence: CSARQDRGTQYF. The CDR3 nucleotides are TGCAGTGCTAGACAGGACAGGGGGACCCAGTACTTC.

This clonotype was seen ten or more times. This chain connects TRBV6-1 to TRBJ2-5, with TRBD1 identical over 11 bases. CDR3 size: 16 residues. J lost 0 bases, V lost 4 bases, and 4 bases had no gene match. Germline V gene data show CDR1 as MNHNS and CDR2 as SASEGT. For the CDR3, the DNA is TGTGCCAGCAGTGGGCGGGACAGGGGGGACCAAGAGACCCAGTACTTC. Translation: CASSGRDRGDQETQYF.

This clonotype has a count of ten or more. The chain has TRBV4-3 and TRBJ2-1; D remains ambiguous. The CDR3 has 13 residues. The germline CDR1 and CDR2 sequences are LGHNA and YSLEER. Trimming took 0 bases from V and 8 from J, leaving 8 bases between them. CDR3 loop: CASSQDWWDEQFF. In nucleotides, the CDR3 is TGCGCCAGCAGCCAAGATTGGTGGGATGAGCAGTTCTTC.

The chain carries TRBV4-2 and TRBJ2-7; D might be TRBD2 (6 bases). Germline V CDR1 and CDR2: LGHNA, YNFKEQ. Trimming pared 0 bases from V and 6 bases from J, leaving 18 bases between. The CDR3 is made up of 16 amino acids. CDR3 in DNA: TGTGCCAGCAGCCAAGATTCCGGGACGGGAGTGCGCGAGCAGTACTTC. As protein: CASSQDSGTGVREQYF.

This clonotype was found many times. The chain joins TRBV4-2 to TRBJ1-5, with 8 bases that match TRBD1. The CDR3 is made up of 15 amino acids. The V gene end was trimmed by 3 bases and the J gene end by 5 bases; junction bases not matched to a gene: 6. In germline, CDR1 is LGHNA, CDR2 YNFKEQ. This CDR3 is CASSHDGQGDQPQHF. CDR3 nucleotide sequence: TGTGCCAGCAGCCATGATGGACAGGGCGATCAGCCCCAGCATTTT.

The gene calls are TRBV20-1 and TRBJ2-1; TRBD1 might be the D (6 bases). V dropped 5 bases and J dropped 4 bases, with 15 bases sitting between them. Germline assignment: CDR1 DFQATT and CDR2 SNEGSKA (reference sequence). The CDR3 has 14 amino acids. The CDR3 region is CSAPRGHFYNEQFF. CDR3 nucleotide sequence: TGCAGTGCTCCCAGGGGCCACTTTTACAATGAGCAGTTCTTC.

This clonotype was picked up many times. The chain has TRBV12-3 or TRBV12-4 and TRBJ2-3, with TRBD2 identical over 12 bases. J gave up 1 base and V 7 bases, and 6 bases lay outside the gene matches. The CDR3 spans 16 residues. The CDR3 bases are TGTGCCAGCACCAGGACTAGCGGGATCCGCACAGATACGCAGTATTTT. Translating it yields CASTRTSGIRTDTQYF.